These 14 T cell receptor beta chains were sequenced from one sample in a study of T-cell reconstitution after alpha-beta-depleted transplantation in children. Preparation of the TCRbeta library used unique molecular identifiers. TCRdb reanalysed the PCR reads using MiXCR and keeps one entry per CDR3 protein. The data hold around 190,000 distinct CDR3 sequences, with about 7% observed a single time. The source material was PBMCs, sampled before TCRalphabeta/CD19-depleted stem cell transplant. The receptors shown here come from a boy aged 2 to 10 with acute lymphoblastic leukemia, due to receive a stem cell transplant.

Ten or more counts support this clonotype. This chain's CDR3 is CASSLVTGQGNTEAFF. DNA of the CDR3: TGCGCCAGCAGCTTGGTCACAGGACAGGGGAACACTGAAGCTTTCTTT. The J gene is TRBJ1-1, the V gene TRBV5-1; 8 positions match TRBD1. The CDR3 contains 16 residues. V shed 0 bases and J 1 base; nucleotides not matched to a gene: 5. The germline V gene has CDR1 SGHRS and CDR2 YFSETQ.

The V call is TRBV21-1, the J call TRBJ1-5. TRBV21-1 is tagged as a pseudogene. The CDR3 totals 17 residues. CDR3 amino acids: CASSAEKKKGSNQPQHF. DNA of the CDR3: TGTGCCAGCAGCGCCGAGAAAAAAAAGGGAAGCAATCAGCCCCAGCATTTT.

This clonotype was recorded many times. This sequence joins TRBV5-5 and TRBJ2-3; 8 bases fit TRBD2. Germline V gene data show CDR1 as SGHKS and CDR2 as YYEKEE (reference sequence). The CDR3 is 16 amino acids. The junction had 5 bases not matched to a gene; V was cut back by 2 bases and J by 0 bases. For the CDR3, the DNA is TGTGCCAGCAGCTTTTTACCGGGGGGGAGCACAGATACGCAGTATTTT. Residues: CASSFLPGGSTDTQYF.

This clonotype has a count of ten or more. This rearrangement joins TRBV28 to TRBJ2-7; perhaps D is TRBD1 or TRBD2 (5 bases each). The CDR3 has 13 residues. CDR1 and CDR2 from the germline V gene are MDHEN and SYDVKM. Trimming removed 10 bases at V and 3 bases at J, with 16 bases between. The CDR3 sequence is CAISRDAGYEQYF. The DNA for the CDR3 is TGTGCCATCAGCCGGGACGCAGGCTACGAGCAGTACTTC.

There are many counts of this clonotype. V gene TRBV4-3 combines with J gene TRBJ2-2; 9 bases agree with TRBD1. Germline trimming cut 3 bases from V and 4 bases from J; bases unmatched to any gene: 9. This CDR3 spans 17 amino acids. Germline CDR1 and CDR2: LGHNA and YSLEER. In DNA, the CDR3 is TGCGCCAGCAGCCATCCCGGGACAGGGAGGAGCACCGGGGAGCTGTTTTTT. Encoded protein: CASSHPGTGRSTGELFF.

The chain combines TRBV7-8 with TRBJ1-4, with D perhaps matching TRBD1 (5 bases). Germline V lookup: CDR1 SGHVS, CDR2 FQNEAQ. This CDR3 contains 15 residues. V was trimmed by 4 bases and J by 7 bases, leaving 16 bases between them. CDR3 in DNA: TGTGCCAGCAGCTCCACCGGGACCTCGGGTGAAAAACTGTTTTTT. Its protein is CASSSTGTSGEKLFF.

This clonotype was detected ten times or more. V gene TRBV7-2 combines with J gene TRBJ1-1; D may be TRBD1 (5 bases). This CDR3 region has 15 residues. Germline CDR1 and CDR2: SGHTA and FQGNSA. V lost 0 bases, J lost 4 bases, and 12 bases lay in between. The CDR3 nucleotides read TGTGCCAGCAGCTTAGCGCGGGGCAGGGCCACTGAAGCTTTCTTT. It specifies CASSLARGRATEAFF.

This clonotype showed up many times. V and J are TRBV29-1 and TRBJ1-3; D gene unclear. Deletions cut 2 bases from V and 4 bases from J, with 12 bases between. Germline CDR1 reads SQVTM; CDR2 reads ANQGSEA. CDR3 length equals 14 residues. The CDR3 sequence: CSVEFAGIGNTIYF. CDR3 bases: TGCAGCGTTGAATTTGCAGGTATAGGAAACACCATATATTTT.

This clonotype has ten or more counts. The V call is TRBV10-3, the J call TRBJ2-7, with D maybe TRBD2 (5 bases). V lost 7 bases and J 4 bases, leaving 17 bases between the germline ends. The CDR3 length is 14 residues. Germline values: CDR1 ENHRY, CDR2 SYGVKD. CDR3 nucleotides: TGTGCCATCAATATCCTAGGAGGATCTTACGAGCAGTACTTC. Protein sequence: CAINILGGSYEQYF.

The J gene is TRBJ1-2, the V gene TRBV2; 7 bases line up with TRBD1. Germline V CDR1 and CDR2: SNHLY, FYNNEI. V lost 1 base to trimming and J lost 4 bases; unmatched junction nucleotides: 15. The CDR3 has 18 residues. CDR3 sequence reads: CASSEGRLARQGTYGYTF. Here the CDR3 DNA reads TGTGCCAGCAGTGAAGGGAGACTCGCCCGACAGGGAACCTATGGCTACACCTTC.

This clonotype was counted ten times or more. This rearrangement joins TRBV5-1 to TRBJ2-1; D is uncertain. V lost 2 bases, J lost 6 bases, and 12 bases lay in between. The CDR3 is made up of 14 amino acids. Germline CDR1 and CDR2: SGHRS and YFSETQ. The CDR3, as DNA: TGCGCCAGCAGCTTAAGAGAGGCGGTCAATGAGCAGTTCTTC. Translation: CASSLREAVNEQFF.

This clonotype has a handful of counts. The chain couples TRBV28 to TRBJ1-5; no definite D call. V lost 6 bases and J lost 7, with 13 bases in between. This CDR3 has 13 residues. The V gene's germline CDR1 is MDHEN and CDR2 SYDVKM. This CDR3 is CASSMLGPQPQHF. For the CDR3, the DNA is TGTGCCAGCAGCATGCTTGGACCGCAGCCCCAGCATTTT. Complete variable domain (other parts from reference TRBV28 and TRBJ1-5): DVKVTQSSRYLVKRTGEKVFLECVQDMDHENMFWYRQDPGLGLRLIYFSYDVKMKEKGDIPEGYSVSREKKERFSLILESASTNQTSMYLCASSMLGPQPQHFGDGTRLSIL.

In nucleotides, the CDR3 is TGTGCCAGCAGCTTCTCCCTCCTGACAGGCACAGATACGCAGTATTTT. It codes for CASSFSLLTGTDTQYF. The chain uses TRBV7-8 and TRBJ2-3; D perhaps matches TRBD1 (5 bases). The CDR3 contains 16 residues. V lost 3 bases, J lost 1 base, and 14 bases lay in between. Germline V CDR1 and CDR2: SGHVS, FQNEAQ.

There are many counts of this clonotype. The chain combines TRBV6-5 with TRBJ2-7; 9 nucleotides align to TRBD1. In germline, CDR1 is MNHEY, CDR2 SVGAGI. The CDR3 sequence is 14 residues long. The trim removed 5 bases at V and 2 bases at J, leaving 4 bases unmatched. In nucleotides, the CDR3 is TGTGCCAGCAGTACGGGACAGGGAACCTACGAGCAGTACTTC. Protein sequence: CASSTGQGTYEQYF.